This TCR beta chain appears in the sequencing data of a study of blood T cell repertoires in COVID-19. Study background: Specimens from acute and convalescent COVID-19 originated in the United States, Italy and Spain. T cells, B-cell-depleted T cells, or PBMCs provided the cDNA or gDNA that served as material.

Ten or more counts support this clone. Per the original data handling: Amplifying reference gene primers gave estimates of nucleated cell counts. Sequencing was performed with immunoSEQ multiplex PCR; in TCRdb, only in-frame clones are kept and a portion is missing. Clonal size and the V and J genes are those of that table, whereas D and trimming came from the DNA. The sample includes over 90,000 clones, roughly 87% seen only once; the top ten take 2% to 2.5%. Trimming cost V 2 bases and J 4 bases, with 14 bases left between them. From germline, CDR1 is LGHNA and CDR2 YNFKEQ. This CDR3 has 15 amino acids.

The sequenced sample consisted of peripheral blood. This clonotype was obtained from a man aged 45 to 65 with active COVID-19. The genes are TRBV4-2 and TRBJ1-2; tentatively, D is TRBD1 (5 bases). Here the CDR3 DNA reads TGTGCCAGCAGCCAACTCAAAGGGGTGGTCTATGGCTACACCTTC. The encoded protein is CASSQLKGVVYGYTF.